This entry lists 24 T cell receptor beta chains sequenced from one sample in a study of T cell responses to AZD1222 COVID-19 vaccine. The data were produced by immunoSEQ multiplex PCR, yet TCRdb's version contains in-frame clones alone and is incomplete. The sample records 180,000 or so clones, approximately 90% being singletons. The sequencing used peripheral blood, collected 28 days after the second dose of the MenACWY control vaccine. These TCRs come from an adult who received the MenACWY meningococcal vaccine as a control.

The chain combines TRBV18 with TRBJ1-4; D gene uncertain. The CDR3 runs 14 residues. Germline CDR1 reads KGHSH; CDR2 reads LQKENI. V was pared by 3 bases and J by 8 bases, with 13 bases between. CDR3 nucleotides: TGTGCCAGCTCACCGGCTGGACCGCAAGAAAAACTGTTTTTT. Protein: CASSPAGPQEKLFF. The full variable domain, its missing parts supplied by reference TRBV18 and TRBJ1-4, is NAGVMQNPRHLVRRRGQEARLRCSPMKGHSHVYWYRQLPEEGLKFMVYLQKENIIDESGMPKERFSAEFPKEGPSILRIQQVVRGDSAAYFCASSPAGPQEKLFFGSGTQLSVL.

The chain recombines TRBV7-9 with TRBJ2-7, with 7 positions matching TRBD1. The CDR3 runs to 13 residues. V shed 1 base, J shed 3 bases, and the junction held 0 bases outside the gene matches. Germline V lookup: CDR1 SEHNR, CDR2 FQNEAQ (reference sequence). The CDR3: CASSLDRGYEQYF. In nucleotides, the CDR3 is TGTGCCAGCAGCTTAGACAGGGGCTACGAGCAGTACTTC. The full variable domain, rest sourced from reference TRBV7-9 and TRBJ2-7, is DTGVSQNPRHKITKRGQNVTFRCDPISEHNRLYWYRQTLGQGPEFLTYFQNEAQLEKSRLLSDRFSAERPKGSFSTLEIQRTEQGDSAMYLCASSLDRGYEQYFGPGTRLTVT.

The V and J genes are TRBV10-3 and TRBJ2-7; the D is unclear. CDR3 size: 12 residues. V was trimmed by 8 bases and J by 3 bases, leaving 11 bases between them. Germline loops: CDR1 ENHRY, CDR2 SYGVKD. CDR3 amino acids: CAISSSFYEQYF. For the CDR3, the DNA is TGTGCCATCTCGAGTAGTTTCTACGAGCAGTACTTC.

This clone was counted once. This chain connects TRBV4-3 to TRBJ1-2; D call uncertain. CDR3 size: 15 residues. V gave up 3 bases and J gave up 8 bases, with 19 bases separating them. The germline V gene has CDR1 LGHNA and CDR2 YSLEER. The CDR3 region has the DNA TGCGCCAGCAGCCAGGGTTCAGCCCCTGAGGAAGGCTACACCTTC. It codes for CASSQGSAPEEGYTF.

The chain employs TRBV29-1 and TRBJ2-1, with D maybe TRBD2 (6 bases). Germline values: CDR1 SQVTM, CDR2 ANQGSEA. The CDR3 sequence is 15 residues long. V was pared by 7 bases and J by 0 bases, with 16 bases between. The chain's CDR3 is CSADGGISSYNEQFF. CDR3 bases: TGCAGCGCCGATGGGGGGATCAGCTCCTACAATGAGCAGTTCTTC.

The rearrangement uses TRBV6-5 and TRBJ2-3; the D is unclear. This CDR3 spans 12 amino acids. Germline-derived CDR1 and CDR2 are MNHEY and SVGAGI. Trimming took 6 bases from V and 9 from J, leaving 13 bases between them. CDR3 sequence reads: CASSSTENTQYF. The CDR3 nucleotides read TGTGCCAGCAGCTCCACAGAGAACACGCAGTATTTT.

Concerning this clone itself: Relative to the germline gene, one junction end is altered; a read error may explain this. This rearrangement joins TRBV10-3 to TRBJ2-7; D may correspond to TRBD1 or TRBD2 (5 bases each). The length of the CDR3 is 13 residues. CDR1 ENHRY and CDR2 SYGVKD come from the germline V gene. CDR3 DNA: TGTGCCATCAATGAGGGGATCTCCTACGAGCAGTACTTC. This translates into CAINEGISYEQYF.

The rearrangement uses TRBV3-1 (or the pseudogene TRBV3-2) and TRBJ2-3; 13 bases match TRBD2. J was trimmed by 4 bases and V by 5 bases; bases with no gene match: 6. The CDR3 runs 16 residues. CDR1 is LGHDT, CDR2 YNNKEL, per germline (reference sequence). The CDR3 coding sequence is TGTGCCAGCAGCTTCCGACTAGCGGGAGGAGCAGATACGCAGTATTTT. Protein: CASSFRLAGGADTQYF.

The V gene is TRBV4-3, the J gene TRBJ1-2, with a weak D call TRBD1 (6 bases). The CDR3 is 13 residues long. Trimming cost V 4 bases and J 3 bases, with 9 bases left between them. In germline, CDR1 is LGHNA, CDR2 YSLEER. This CDR3 reads CASSLQGYYGYTF. The DNA for the CDR3 is TGCGCCAGCAGCCTACAGGGATACTATGGCTACACCTTC.

The chain uses TRBV7-9 and TRBJ1-1; D is ambiguous. The CDR3 covers 14 residues. V was shortened by 2 bases and J by 7 bases, with 14 bases between the two germline ends. Germline V gene sequence: CDR1 SEHNR, CDR2 FQNEAQ (reference sequence). The CDR3 DNA sequence: TGTGCCAGCAGCTTATCTGCGAGTATGGGTGAAGCTTTCTTT. It translates to CASSLSASMGEAFF.

The chain uses TRBV11-3 and TRBJ1-1; D is ambiguous. V was clipped by 3 bases and J by 4 bases, with 9 bases between them. Germline loops: CDR1 SGHNT, CDR2 YENEEA. This CDR3 comprises 13 residues. CDR3: CASSFGVSTEAFF. The CDR3 DNA sequence: TGTGCCAGCAGCTTTGGGGTGTCCACTGAAGCTTTCTTT.

This clone has just one count. This chain connects TRBV29-1 to TRBJ1-1; D not certain. Trimming left V 7 bases short and J 1 base short, with 13 bases between. The germline V gene has CDR1 SQVTM and CDR2 ANQGSEA. This CDR3 spans 13 amino acids. CDR3 sequence (DNA): TGCAGCGCGGCCCACAAGGGGAACACTGAAGCTTTCTTT. This gives the protein CSAAHKGNTEAFF.

The chain is built from TRBV28 and TRBJ1-5; no clear D. This CDR3 is 13 amino acids long. Trimming pared 5 bases from V and 6 bases from J, leaving 11 bases between. Germline V gene sequence: CDR1 MDHEN, CDR2 SYDVKM. The CDR3 reads CASSPVVVQPQHF. The CDR3 DNA follows: TGTGCCAGCAGTCCTGTGGTGGTTCAGCCCCAGCATTTT. Variable domain in full (rest from reference TRBV28 and TRBJ1-5): DVKVTQSSRYLVKRTGEKVFLECVQDMDHENMFWYRQDPGLGLRLIYFSYDVKMKEKGDIPEGYSVSREKKERFSLILESASTNQTSMYLCASSPVVVQPQHFGDGTRLSIL.

CDR3 in DNA: TGTGCCAGCGGCTCCCCCGGGGGTGCGGGAGGGGGAGATACGCAGTATTTT. This sequence encodes CASGSPGGAGGGDTQYF. V gene TRBV27 combines with J gene TRBJ2-3; TRBD2 matches 9 bases. Germline V gives CDR1 MNHEY, CDR2 SMNVEV (reference sequence). The CDR3 totals 17 residues. The trim removed 8 bases at V and 5 bases at J, leaving 17 bases unmatched.

This clone was seen more than once but under ten times. The V and J genes are TRBV29-1 and TRBJ1-5, with D unresolved. Germline CDR1 SQVTM, CDR2 ANQGSEA. The CDR3 is made up of 12 amino acids. Trimming took off 7 bases at V and 0 bases at J, with 7 bases between the two ends. This CDR3 is CSAGGSNQPQHF. The DNA of the CDR3 is TGCAGCGCTGGAGGTAGCAATCAGCCCCAGCATTTT.

This rearrangement joins TRBV4-3 to TRBJ2-3; D uncertain. The CDR3 consists of 14 residues. Germline loops: CDR1 LGHNA, CDR2 YSLEER. V was trimmed by 0 bases and J by 8 bases, leaving 12 bases between them. The CDR3 sequence: CASSQEGSDGTQYF. The CDR3 nucleotides are TGCGCCAGCAGCCAAGAAGGCTCGGACGGTACGCAGTATTTT.

The rearrangement uses TRBV5-5 and TRBJ1-5; D not resolved. The CDR3 is 14 residues long. Trimming pared 2 bases from V and 3 bases from J, leaving 9 bases between. Per the germline V gene, CDR1 is SGHKS and CDR2 is YYEKEE (reference sequence). As DNA, the CDR3 is TGTGCCAGCAGCTTCCGGCAGGTCAATCAGCCCCAGCATTTT. It yields the protein CASSFRQVNQPQHF.

V and J are TRBV7-9 and TRBJ2-7; 9 bases map to TRBD1. V dropped 1 base and J dropped 1; count of bases not matched to a gene: 2. The germline gives CDR1 SEHNR, CDR2 FQNEAQ (reference sequence). This CDR3 region has 15 residues. The CDR3 protein is CASSLETGGSYEQYF. In DNA, the CDR3 is TGTGCCAGCAGCTTAGAGACAGGGGGTTCCTACGAGCAGTACTTC.

The chain joins TRBV6-6 to TRBJ1-5; D is undetermined. Germline CDR1 MNHNY, CDR2 SVGAGI (reference sequence). The CDR3 loop spans 15 amino acids. V shed 0 bases and J shed 1 base, with 7 bases lying between them. CDR3 DNA sequence: TGTGCCAGCAGTTACTCGCGGACGAGCAATCAGCCCCAGCATTTT. It encodes CASSYSRTSNQPQHF.

This chain connects TRBV12-3 or TRBV12-4 to TRBJ2-7; D not resolved. The length of the CDR3 is 12 residues. Trimming cost V 7 bases and J 7 bases, with 14 bases left between them. The CDR3 loop is CASISTRREQYF. The CDR3 coding sequence is TGTGCCAGCATCTCAACCCGTCGGGAGCAGTACTTC.

A single count supports this clone. V and J are TRBV18 and TRBJ2-1; D call uncertain. V lost 6 bases, J lost 7 bases, and 10 bases lay in between. Per germline, CDR1 KGHSH and CDR2 LQKENI. The CDR3 is made up of 12 amino acids. This CDR3 reads CASSPHGNEQFF. The DNA of the CDR3 is TGTGCCAGCTCCCCCCACGGTAATGAGCAGTTCTTC.

This sequence joins TRBV3-1 (or the pseudogene TRBV3-2) and TRBJ1-4; perhaps TRBD1 as D (5 bases). CDR3 length: 14 residues. The ends were cut back, 5 bases at V and 12 bases at J, with 19 bases in the middle. Looked up from germline, CDR1 is LGHDT and CDR2 is YNNKEL (reference sequence). The CDR3 spells CASSEFRDRGELFF. CDR3 DNA: TGTGCCAGCAGCGAATTCCGGGACCGCGGAGAACTGTTTTTT.

This clone came up a few times. The chain employs TRBV5-1 and TRBJ1-2; D is undetermined. Trimming stripped 0 bases from V and 3 bases from J, with 12 bases between. From germline, CDR1 is SGHRS and CDR2 YFSETQ. The CDR3 extends over 15 amino acids. In nucleotides, the CDR3 is TGCGCCAGCAGCTTGGGAGGGTCCCGAGACTATGGCTACACCTTC. It is translated as CASSLGGSRDYGYTF.

V usage is TRBV27 and J usage is TRBJ2-3, with 7 bases fitting TRBD2. Unmatched junction bases numbered 17, after V lost 2 bases and J lost 9 bases. The CDR3 length is 17 residues. Germline V lookup: CDR1 MNHEY, CDR2 SMNVEV (reference sequence). The CDR3 DNA reads TGTGCCAGCAGTTTAGCGGGAGCTTTCCCAGTCGGGATAACGCAGTATTTT. It translates to CASSLAGAFPVGITQYF.